These 21 T cell receptor beta chains originate from one sample sequenced in a study of control samples from healthy donors and cancer patients. TCRdb keeps only in-frame clones here, not all; method: immunoSEQ multiplex PCR. The sample records about 180,000 clones, approximately 92% being singletons. Sequencing input: blood. These receptors were obtained from a woman between 40 and 50 years old in good health.

As concerns this clone: Other DNA sequences in this specimen translate into the identical CDR3. This chain connects TRBV6-5 to TRBJ1-5; D uncertain. The CDR3 sequence is 13 residues long. V gave up 2 bases and J gave up 4 bases, with 6 bases separating them. CDR1 is MNHEY, CDR2 SVGAGI, per germline. Here the CDR3 reads CASSYTDNQPQHF. CDR3 DNA: TGTGCCAGCAGTTACACAGATAATCAGCCCCAGCATTTT.

Written as DNA, the CDR3 is TGTGCCAGCAGCCCGAGGGGCGGTGGGGATACGCAGTATTTT. This encodes CASSPRGGGDTQYF. This chain uses TRBV11-3 with TRBJ2-3; D tentatively reads TRBD1 or TRBD2 (5 bases each). Germline lookup yields CDR1 SGHNT and CDR2 YENEEA. The CDR3 spans 14 residues. Trimming removed 5 bases at V and 6 bases at J, with 15 bases between.

The CDR3: CASSIDGFYSNQPQHF. The CDR3 bases are TGTGCCAGTAGTATAGACGGTTTTTATAGCAATCAGCCCCAGCATTTT. This rearrangement joins TRBV19 to TRBJ1-5; D unresolved. The germline V and J ends were trimmed by 0 bases and 0 bases, with 9 bases remaining between them. Germline CDR1 reads LNHDA; CDR2 reads SQIVND (reference sequence). The CDR3 runs to 16 residues.

V is TRBV5-1 and J is TRBJ2-5, with 8 bases matching TRBD2. With 3 bases clipped from V and 4 bases from J, the junction kept 5 bases outside the gene matches. Germline CDR1 is SGHRS and CDR2 is YFSETQ. The CDR3 contains 14 residues. CDR3: CASSYGLASETQYF. The CDR3 nucleotides are TGCGCCAGCAGCTACGGACTAGCTTCAGAGACCCAGTACTTC.

The J gene is TRBJ2-3, the V gene TRBV5-1, with 9 bases identical to TRBD1. The germline V gene has CDR1 SGHRS and CDR2 YFSETQ. The CDR3 extends over 14 amino acids. The V gene end was trimmed by 4 bases and the J gene end by 5 bases; junction bases not matched to a gene: 5. This chain's CDR3 is CASSTGQGEDTQYF. Written as DNA, the CDR3 is TGCGCCAGCAGCACGGGACAGGGCGAAGATACGCAGTATTTT.

CDR3 in DNA: TGCGCCAGCAGCCAAGATTTGGGACAGACGAATCAGCCCCAGCATTTT. It is translated as CASSQDLGQTNQPQHF. V gene TRBV4-1 combines with J gene TRBJ1-5, with 7 nucleotides matching TRBD1. The CDR3 length is 16 residues. V shed 0 bases, J shed 4 bases, and the junction held 6 bases outside the gene matches. From germline, CDR1 is MGHRA and CDR2 YSYEKL.

V gene TRBV23-1 combines with J gene TRBJ1-2; no clear D gene. TRBV23-1 is an open reading frame, and its role is uncertain. V lost 2 bases and J 3 bases, leaving 7 bases between the germline ends. The CDR3 runs 13 residues. The CDR3 sequence: CASSQKWDYGYTF. As DNA, the CDR3 is TGCGCCAGCAGTCAAAAGTGGGACTATGGCTACACCTTC.

The V gene is TRBV12-3 or TRBV12-4, the J gene TRBJ2-3; no clear D. This CDR3 has 11 amino acids. V lost 3 bases to trimming and J lost 6 bases, with 4 bases between them. For the CDR3, the DNA is TGTGCCAGCAGTTTTGGGGATACGCAGTATTTT. Its protein product is CASSFGDTQYF.

This sequence joins TRBV7-8 and TRBJ2-7; possible D gene TRBD2, 5 bases. Trimming took 2 bases from V and 4 from J, leaving 12 bases between them. The germline gives CDR1 SGHVS, CDR2 FQNEAQ. The CDR3 contains 14 residues. The CDR3 bases are TGTGCCAGCAGCTTATGGGTGGGAGCTTACGAGCAGTACTTC. Protein product: CASSLWVGAYEQYF.

The J gene is TRBJ1-1, the V gene TRBV4-1; 11 nucleotides align to TRBD1. Trimming cost V 5 bases and J 4 bases; bases outside gene matches: 15. The CDR3 loop spans 18 amino acids. CDR1 is MGHRA, CDR2 YSYEKL, per germline. CDR3 in DNA: TGCGCCAGCAGCTCCCCGGAGGACAGGGGGCGTCGGGGCACTGAAGCTTTCTTT. This sequence encodes CASSSPEDRGRRGTEAFF.

The chain combines TRBV9 with TRBJ2-7, with D perhaps being TRBD1 or TRBD2 (6 bases each). The germline V and J ends were trimmed by 3 bases and 6 bases, with 22 bases remaining between them. This CDR3 is 16 amino acids long. Germline lookup yields CDR1 SGDLS and CDR2 YYNGEE. CDR3 sequence (DNA): TGTGCCAGCAGCGATCCCCACTCGGGGGCGGTGAGCGAGCAGTACTTC. Amino acids: CASSDPHSGAVSEQYF.

This clone has just one count. This chain connects TRBV11-2 to TRBJ1-5; D unresolved. The V end lost 5 bases, the J end lost 2 bases, and 13 bases lay between the germline ends. This CDR3 is built from 15 residues. The germline V gene has CDR1 SGHAT and CDR2 FQNNGV. For the CDR3, the DNA is TGTGCCAGCAGCGCTTCGCCCGGTGGCAATCAGCCCCAGCATTTT. It yields the protein CASSASPGGNQPQHF.

The chain uses TRBV5-1 and TRBJ2-2; D unresolved. CDR1 is SGHRS and CDR2 is YFSETQ in the germline V gene. This CDR3 is 17 amino acids long. Deletions cut 4 bases from V and 5 bases from J, with 21 bases between. This CDR3 reads CASSPESRADRTGELFF. CDR3 coding DNA: TGCGCCAGCAGCCCTGAATCTAGGGCTGATAGGACCGGGGAGCTGTTTTTT.

This clone was counted once. The chain couples TRBV3-1 (or the pseudogene TRBV3-2) to TRBJ1-6; tentatively, D is TRBD1 (6 bases). The germline V gene has CDR1 LGHDT and CDR2 YNNKEL (reference sequence). This CDR3 spans 16 amino acids. V was trimmed by 0 bases and J by 8 bases, leaving 14 bases between them. In DNA, the CDR3 is TGTGCCAGCAGCCAAGATACAGAGTCAGGGGATTCACCCCTCCACTTT. This gives the protein CASSQDTESGDSPLHF.

On this clone itself: This same CDR3 is encoded by further DNA sequences in the sample. This sequence joins TRBV7-9 and TRBJ1-4; TRBD1 agrees at 7 bases. V lost 1 base and J lost 5; bases outside the gene matches: 4. Looked up from germline, CDR1 is SEHNR and CDR2 is FQNEAQ (reference sequence). This CDR3 comprises 15 residues. CDR3 sequence (DNA): TGTGCCAGCAGCTTAGGCGGGACAGCGAATGAAAAACTGTTTTTT. It codes for CASSLGGTANEKLFF.

This rearrangement joins TRBV7-2 to TRBJ2-3, with D possibly TRBD2 on 5 matching bases. Germline values: CDR1 SGHTA, CDR2 FQGNSA. Trimming removed 5 bases at V and 6 bases at J, with 12 bases between. The CDR3 loop spans 13 amino acids. Written as DNA, the CDR3 is TGTGCCAGCAGCACCCGGACTGGGGATACGCAGTATTTT. Protein sequence: CASSTRTGDTQYF. Based on the CDR3 plus reference TRBV7-2 and TRBJ2-3, the full variable domain is GAGVSQSPSNKVTEKGKDVELRCDPISGHTALYWYRQSLGQGLEFLIYFQGNSAPDKSGLPSDRFSAERTGGSVSTLTIQRTQQEDSAVYLCASSTRTGDTQYFGPGTRLTVL.

The V call is TRBV20-1, the J call TRBJ2-5, with D perhaps TRBD1 or TRBD2 (5 bases each). V shed 3 bases and J shed 5 bases, with 13 bases lying between them. This CDR3 region has 13 residues. Germline assignment: CDR1 DFQATT and CDR2 SNEGSKA (reference sequence). This chain's CDR3 is CSASSGAWETQYF. In DNA, the CDR3 is TGCAGTGCTAGTTCCGGGGCTTGGGAGACCCAGTACTTC.

V gene TRBV5-8 combines with J gene TRBJ1-6; D is possibly TRBD1 (5 bases). Looked up from germline, CDR1 is SGHTS and CDR2 is YDEGEE. This CDR3 is 15 amino acids long. The V end was cut by 4 bases, the J end by 10 bases, with 18 bases between. The CDR3: CASSRDPRSWSPLHF. CDR3 sequence (DNA): TGTGCCAGCAGCCGGGACCCTAGGTCCTGGTCACCCCTCCACTTT.

The CDR3 protein is CASSPRGRAVYEQYF. The CDR3 nucleotides read TGTGCCAGCAGCCCCAGGGGGCGAGCGGTATACGAGCAGTACTTC. J is TRBJ2-7 and V is TRBV5-6; TRBD1 matches 8 bases. The J segment lost 4 bases and the V segment lost 4 bases, leaving 10 bases of the junction unmatched. Germline CDR1 reads SGHDT; CDR2 reads YYEEEE. CDR3 length: 15 amino acids.

This clone was observed once. The J gene is TRBJ1-2, the V gene TRBV7-9; D not resolved. The CDR3 has 14 amino acids. Per germline, CDR1 SEHNR and CDR2 FQNEAQ (reference sequence). The V end lost 5 bases, the J end lost 5 bases, and 15 bases lay between the germline ends. The chain's CDR3 is CASSHSQSGYGYTF. The CDR3 DNA is TGTGCCAGCAGCCATTCCCAATCGGGGTATGGCTACACCTTC.

The J gene is TRBJ2-7, the V gene TRBV6-5, with a weak D call TRBD2 (7 bases). CDR3 length equals 14 residues. The germline gives CDR1 MNHEY, CDR2 SVGAGI. With 9 bases removed from V and 2 bases from J, the gap between germline ends came to 17 bases. The CDR3 nucleotides read TGTGCCAGTACCCGGGGGCGGGGGACCTACGAGCAGTACTTC. Translation gives CASTRGRGTYEQYF.